The text below deals with one T cell receptor beta chain. The antigen remains unidentified. The sample comes from a study of CD8 T cells in ankylosing spondylitis. Overall study results and limits: Reportedly, disease-linked clones are significantly enriched in ankylosing spondylitis patients' matched synovial fluid. Relatively rare in peripheral blood, disease-linked clones were also CD8+. Characteristic, it appeared, of ankylosing spondylitis blood was a TCR beta motif of eight highly homologous variants.

TCRdb re-derived calls from the 5' RACE reads in MiXCR, one entry per CDR3 protein. The sample contains around 250,000 distinct CDR3 sequences, about 30% of which appear only once. Trimming stripped 0 bases from V and 0 bases from J, with 12 bases between. The germline V gene encodes CDR1 DFQATT and CDR2 SNEGSKA (reference sequence). The CDR3 loop spans 15 amino acids. The receptor's source is a male donor with ankylosing spondylitis or in good health (not recorded which). V and J are TRBV20-1 and TRBJ2-7; D is possibly TRBD2 (5 bases). Input material: blood, either unsorted or a sorted T cell fraction (not recorded which). The CDR3 loop reads CSARDRRRSSYEQYF. DNA of the CDR3: TGCAGTGCTAGAGATCGACGGAGGAGCTCCTACGAGCAGTACTTC.